The source of this TCR beta chain is a study of blood T cells in healthy people across ages. On the study more broadly: Capture by template switching was about one barcoded beta molecule per two T cells. Study-wide results and caveats: Strong correlation existed between TCR beta diversity and naive T cell percentage.

Germline lookup yields CDR1 SQVTM and CDR2 ANQGSEA. The CDR3 runs 12 residues. V gave up 5 bases and J gave up 8 bases, with 15 bases separating them. The donors, healthy Caucasians from Russia, were aged 6 to 90. Isolation recovered at least 7 million PBMCs from every sample. Primers used in a second PCR of about 7 to 12 cycles were a sample-barcoded 5' primer and a J-beta primer mix. One entry per CDR3 protein results from TCRdb running MiXCR on the 5' RACE reads. This table has hundreds of thousands of distinct CDR3 sequences, over 45% appearing once. In the case of this clonotype: Its antigen is currently unknown.

The clonotype was recovered from a man aged 25 to 40 in good health. The sample was blood. The V call is TRBV29-1, the J call TRBJ1-2; D uncertain. CDR3 DNA: TGCAGCGTTTCTGGGGAGCGGGGAGGCTACACCTTC. Amino acids: CSVSGERGGYTF.